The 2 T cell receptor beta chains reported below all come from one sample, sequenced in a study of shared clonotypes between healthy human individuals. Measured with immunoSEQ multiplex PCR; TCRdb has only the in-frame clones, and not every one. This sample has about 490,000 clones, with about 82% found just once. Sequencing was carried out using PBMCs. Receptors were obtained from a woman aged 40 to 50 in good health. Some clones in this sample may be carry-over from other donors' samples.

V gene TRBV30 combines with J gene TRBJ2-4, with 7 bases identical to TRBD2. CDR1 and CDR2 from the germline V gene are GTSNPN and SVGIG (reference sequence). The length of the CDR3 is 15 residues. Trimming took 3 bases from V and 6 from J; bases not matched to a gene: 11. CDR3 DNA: TGTGCCTGGAGCCACACTAGCGAGACATTAAACATTCAGTACTTC. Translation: CAWSHTSETLNIQYF.

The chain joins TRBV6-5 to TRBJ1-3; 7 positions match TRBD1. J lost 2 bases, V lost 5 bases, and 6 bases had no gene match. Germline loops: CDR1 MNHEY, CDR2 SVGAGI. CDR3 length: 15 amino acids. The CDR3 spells CASSRTGDPGNTIYF. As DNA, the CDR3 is TGTGCCAGCAGTAGAACAGGGGACCCTGGAAACACCATATATTTT.